Listed below are T cell receptor beta chains from one sample, sequenced in a study of vaccination and CD4 T cells after COVID-19. Antigens of these TCRs are unknown. TCRdb passed the PCR reads through MiXCR, listing each CDR3 protein once. The sample lists roughly 15,000 distinct CDR3 sequences; around 55% were seen once. The material sequenced was cultured CD4+ T cells from blood, taken after SARS-CoV-2 vaccination. These receptor sequences come from a human donor with COVID-19. Both conserved end residues are part of each CDR3. The D gene is left open where the match is weak. The size entry is marked missing in some rows and otherwise reads once, few, many or a size class.

v_gene,abundance,d_gene,j_gene,CDR3aa,CDR3nt
TRBV20-1,.,.,TRBJ2-5,CSASLAVGGQETQYF,TGCAGTGCTAGTCTCGCGGTGGGAGGACAAGAGACCCAGTACTTC
TRBV2,once,TRBD2,TRBJ2-5,CASRTLAGGQETQYF,TGTGCCAGCAGAACGCTAGCGGGGGGACAAGAGACCCAGTACTTC
TRBV20-1,few,.,TRBJ1-5,CSARDGQSNQPQHF,TGCAGTGCTAGAGATGGCCAGAGCAATCAGCCCCAGCATTTT
TRBV2,.,.,TRBJ2-6,CASSGWYSGANVLTF,TGTGCCAGCAGTGGGTGGTACTCTGGGGCCAACGTCCTGACTTTC
TRBV20-1,.,TRBD2,TRBJ2-3,CSARPTGRTSGGLDTQYF,TGCAGTGCTAGACCTACCGGCCGGACTAGCGGGGGTTTAGATACGCAGTATTTT
TRBV27,.,.,TRBJ1-2,CASSLEGYGYTF,TGTGCCAGCAGTCTGGAGGGCTATGGCTACACCTTC
TRBV19,.,.,TRBJ1-5,CASNRDRGNQPQHF,TGTGCCAGTAACCGGGACCGGGGCAATCAGCCCCAGCATTTT
TRBV28,.,.,TRBJ1-5,CASTTPAGKSNQPQHF,TGTGCCAGCACCACGCCGGCGGGGAAGAGCAATCAGCCCCAGCATTTT
TRBV6-1,few,.,TRBJ1-5,CASSEAGGRANQPQHF,TGTGCCAGCAGTGAAGCAGGAGGCAGGGCTAATCAGCCCCAGCATTTT
TRBV20-1,.,TRBD1,TRBJ2-6,CSARGTADRSGANVLTF,TGCAGTGCTAGGGGGACAGCGGATCGCTCTGGGGCCAACGTCCTGACTTTC
TRBV12-3/TRBV12-4,few,TRBD1,TRBJ1-2,CATTDRAGANYGYTF,TGTGCCACCACAGACAGGGCTGGAGCTAACTATGGCTACACCTTC
TRBV20-1,few,TRBD2,TRBJ2-3,CSASSGGHKTSTDTQYF,TGCAGTGCTAGTAGCGGGGGCCACAAGACTAGCACAGATACGCAGTATTTT
TRBV12-3/TRBV12-4,.,.,TRBJ2-4,CASSNRGLAKNIQYF,TGTGCCAGCAGTAACAGGGGACTTGCCAAAAACATTCAGTACTTC
TRBV24-1,.,.,TRBJ2-3,CATSDPGQTDTQYF,TGTGCCACCAGTGACCCGGGGCAAACAGATACGCAGTATTTT
TRBV30,few,.,TRBJ1-2,CAWSPGSTSDGYTF,TGTGCCTGGAGCCCCGGGTCGACGAGTGATGGCTACACCTTC
TRBV6-2/TRBV6-3,.,TRBD1,TRBJ1-1,CASTVQGASAEAFF,TGTGCCAGCACCGTACAGGGGGCGAGCGCTGAAGCTTTCTTT
TRBV27,few,TRBD2,TRBJ2-5,CASSSGLVGQETQYF,TGTGCCAGCAGTTCCGGACTAGTCGGGCAAGAGACCCAGTACTTC
TRBV29-1,few,.,TRBJ1-5,CSVGEGNQPQHF,TGCAGCGTTGGAGAAGGCAATCAGCCCCAGCATTTT
TRBV30,few,.,TRBJ2-5,CAWSRRAAETQYF,TGTGCCTGGAGTCGCAGGGCGGCGGAGACCCAGTACTTC
TRBV6-2/TRBV6-3,.,.,TRBJ2-1,CASSDSYNEQFF,TGTGCCAGCAGTGACTCCTACAATGAGCAGTTCTTC
TRBV28,few,.,TRBJ1-2,CASSSPGYGYTF,TGTGCCAGCAGTTCGCCCGGATATGGCTACACCTTC
TRBV7-8,.,TRBD1,TRBJ1-3,CASSLRQGWQNTIYF,TGTGCCAGCAGCCTAAGACAGGGTTGGCAAAACACCATATATTTT
TRBV20-1,.,.,TRBJ1-1,CSARVVTTHTEAFF,TGCAGTGCTAGAGTGGTGACTACACACACTGAAGCTTTCTTT
TRBV20-1,.,.,TRBJ1-2,CSAIFSGRAWGYTF,TGCAGTGCTATCTTCTCGGGCAGGGCCTGGGGCTACACCTTC
TRBV6-2/TRBV6-3,few,TRBD1,TRBJ1-5,CATRQGTAEVQPQHF,TGTGCCACCCGACAGGGGACAGCGGAGGTTCAGCCCCAGCATTTT
TRBV11-2,few,.,TRBJ2-5,CASSYYVQETQYF,TGTGCCAGCAGCTACTACGTCCAAGAGACCCAGTACTTC
TRBV28,.,.,TRBJ2-7,CASSSRPGAEYF,TGTGCCAGCAGTTCCCGGCCGGGGGCAGAGTACTTC
TRBV5-1,.,TRBD1,TRBJ2-5,CASSLGGTGRETQYF,TGCGCCAGCAGCTTGGGAGGGACAGGGAGAGAGACCCAGTACTTC
TRBV2,.,.,TRBJ1-1,CASSEVAVSTEAFF,TGTGCCAGCAGTGAAGTGGCAGTTTCCACTGAAGCTTTCTTT
TRBV4-1,.,.,TRBJ2-3,CASSQGRGGASTDTQYF,TGCGCCAGCAGCCAAGGGAGGGGGGGAGCTAGCACAGATACGCAGTATTTT
TRBV29-1,.,TRBD1,TRBJ1-2,CSGGGTGENRGYGYTF,TGCAGCGGAGGCGGGACAGGGGAAAATCGGGGCTATGGCTACACCTTC
TRBV7-9,.,TRBD1,TRBJ2-5,CASSRRDRVAETQYF,TGTGCCAGCAGTAGGCGGGACAGGGTGGCGGAGACCCAGTACTTC
TRBV10-3,.,TRBD1,TRBJ2-2,CAISGTGAVGGELFF,TGTGCCATATCCGGGACAGGGGCCGTGGGCGGGGAGCTGTTTTTT
TRBV6-5,.,TRBD1,TRBJ1-2,CASSYQQGAYGYTF,TGTGCCAGCAGTTACCAACAGGGGGCCTATGGCTACACCTTC
TRBV7-3,.,TRBD1,TRBJ1-1,CASSLNRGQTEAFF,TGTGCCAGCAGCTTAAACAGGGGGCAGACTGAAGCTTTCTTT
TRBV5-1,.,.,TRBJ1-2,CASSLAREEGYTF,TGCGCCAGCAGCTTGGCCAGGGAGGAGGGCTACACCTTC
TRBV5-4,.,.,TRBJ1-1,CASSLVMNTEAFF,TGTGCCAGCAGCTTGGTCATGAACACTGAAGCTTTCTTT
TRBV19,.,.,TRBJ1-2,CASSDPGANYGYTF,TGTGCCAGTAGTGACCCGGGAGCTAACTATGGCTACACCTTC
TRBV4-2,.,.,TRBJ1-5,CASSQGGETNQPQHF,TGTGCCAGCAGCCAAGGGGGGGAAACAAATCAGCCCCAGCATTTT
TRBV27,.,.,TRBJ2-7,CASSRTTDGTYEQYF,TGTGCCAGCAGTCGGACGACAGACGGAACCTACGAGCAGTACTTC
TRBV20-1,.,.,TRBJ2-4,CSARDPWGKNIQYF,TGCAGTGCTAGAGATCCCTGGGGCAAAAACATCCAGTACTTC
TRBV6-1,.,.,TRBJ1-5,CASSGSRSNQPQHF,TGTGCCAGCAGTGGATCCAGGAGCAATCAGCCCCAGCATTTT
TRBV6-1,.,.,TRBJ2-3,CASMGLALDTQYF,TGTGCCAGCATGGGTTTGGCGTTAGATACGCAGTATTTT
TRBV27,few,TRBD1,TRBJ1-1,CASSPGDRMNTEAFF,TGTGCCAGCAGTCCGGGGGACAGGATGAACACTGAAGCTTTCTTT
TRBV27,.,.,TRBJ1-2,CASSPGMANYGYTF,TGTGCCAGCAGCCCCGGGATGGCCAACTATGGCTACACCTTC
TRBV18,.,.,TRBJ2-1,CASSPGDGTYNEQFF,TGTGCCAGCTCACCAGGTGACGGTACCTACAATGAGCAGTTCTTC
TRBV14,.,.,TRBJ1-1,CASSRDGNTEAFF,TGTGCCAGCAGCAGGGACGGGAACACTGAAGCTTTCTTT
TRBV6-1,few,TRBD1,TRBJ2-7,CASRSTGTAIYEQYF,TGTGCCAGCAGATCTACCGGGACAGCAATCTACGAGCAGTACTTC
TRBV5-1,.,TRBD2,TRBJ2-3,CASSAGTSASTDTQYF,TGCGCCAGCAGCGCCGGGACTAGCGCTAGCACAGATACGCAGTATTTT
TRBV19,.,.,TRBJ1-5,CATLIGADSNQPQHF,TGTGCCACTCTAATCGGGGCGGATAGCAATCAGCCCCAGCATTTT
TRBV11-2,.,TRBD1,TRBJ1-1,CASSWGQGEAFF,TGTGCCAGCAGCTGGGGACAGGGGGAGGCTTTCTTT
TRBV6-2/TRBV6-3,.,.,TRBJ1-5,CASMTLGEGNQPQHF,TGTGCCAGCATGACGCTAGGGGAGGGCAATCAGCCCCAGCATTTT
TRBV5-1,.,TRBD1,TRBJ1-2,CASSPEGQGSYTF,TGCGCCAGCAGCCCAGAGGGACAGGGGTCCTACACCTTC
TRBV5-6,.,.,TRBJ1-5,CASSLVSAPDQPQHF,TGTGCCAGCAGCTTGGTTTCAGCTCCGGATCAGCCCCAGCATTTT
TRBV5-4,.,.,TRBJ1-2,CASSPDQSSGYTF,TGTGCCAGCAGCCCGGACCAGTCTAGTGGCTACACCTTC
TRBV20-1,few,.,TRBJ1-5,CSASIRPLGSNQPQHF,TGCAGTGCTAGCATCCGTCCACTAGGGAGCAATCAGCCCCAGCATTTT
TRBV27,.,.,TRBJ1-5,CASSLGGFGNQPQHF,TGTGCCAGCAGTTTAGGGGGATTCGGCAATCAGCCCCAGCATTTT
TRBV19,.,TRBD1,TRBJ1-5,CASSMGQGSFQPQHF,TGTGCCAGTAGTATGGGACAGGGGAGCTTTCAGCCCCAGCATTTT
TRBV14,.,.,TRBJ1-2,CASSQDAEAYGYTF,TGTGCCAGCAGCCAAGACGCGGAAGCCTATGGCTACACCTTC